This TCR beta chain was sequenced during a study of shared clonotypes between healthy human individuals. Findings and limits, study-wide: An anticipated effect of sequencing depth on clonotype sharing among donors was recognized.

Adult donors, all healthy and HIV-negative, had no recent acute infections or vaccinations. Assay: immunoSEQ multiplex PCR; the TCRdb copy retains only in-frame clones and omits some. The data contain about 1.1 million clones, about four fifths of them singletons. Worth noting for this clone: The antigen is unknown.

This clonotype was obtained from a young man in good health. Some clones in this sample may be carry-over from other donors' samples. The sample was memory CD4+ T cells from PBMCs. Regarding subset: CD45RA-negative fraction.

CDR3: CASSEREGGGNEQFF. CDR3 in DNA: TGTGCCAGCTCGGAGCGGGAGGGCGGAGGAAATGAGCAGTTCTTC. The chain carries TRBV2 and TRBJ2-1; 10 nucleotides align to TRBD2. The CDR3 loop spans 15 amino acids. Germline loops: CDR1 SNHLY, CDR2 FYNNEI. The ends lost 8 bases at V and 7 bases at J; junction bases unmatched: 11. The full variable domain, its missing parts supplied by reference TRBV2 and TRBJ2-1, is EPEVTQTPSHQVTQMGQEVILRCVPISNHLYFYWYRQILGQKVEFLVSFYNNEISEKSEIFDDQFSVERPDGSNFTLKIRSTKLEDSAMYFCASSEREGGGNEQFFGPGTRLTVL.